A single sample gave rise to the 3 T cell receptor beta chains below, sequenced in a study of T cell responses to AZD1222 COVID-19 vaccine. Profiling relied on immunoSEQ multiplex PCR, and the TCRdb table lists in-frame clones only, not all of them. The profile shows 100,000 to 150,000 clones, about 93% of them singletons. This specimen was peripheral blood, taken on day 0 of AZD1222 vaccination. Receptor source: an adult in good health.

The J gene is TRBJ1-2, the V gene TRBV7-9; 9 bases match TRBD1. With 3 bases clipped from V and 6 bases from J, the junction kept 8 bases outside the gene matches. Germline-derived CDR1 and CDR2 are SEHNR and FQNEAQ (reference sequence). The CDR3 has 15 residues. DNA for the CDR3: TGTGCCAGCAGCTTTCCCCCCTACAGGGGGCATGGCTACACCTTC. Translation: CASSFPPYRGHGYTF.

The chain recombines TRBV18 with TRBJ1-2, with D maybe TRBD1 (5 bases). Germline CDR1 is KGHSH and CDR2 is LQKENI. CDR3 length equals 14 residues. Trimming removed 3 bases from V and 0 bases from J, with 8 bases in between. CDR3 coding DNA: TGTGCCAGCTCACCTGCGGGGGCTAACTATGGCTACACCTTC. Amino acids: CASSPAGANYGYTF. The complete variable domain, with remaining parts taken from reference TRBV18 and TRBJ1-2, reads NAGVMQNPRHLVRRRGQEARLRCSPMKGHSHVYWYRQLPEEGLKFMVYLQKENIIDESGMPKERFSAEFPKEGPSILRIQQVVRGDSAAYFCASSPAGANYGYTFGSGTRLTVV.

The V gene is TRBV7-9, the J gene TRBJ2-1; D is perhaps TRBD2 (5 bases). CDR1 and CDR2 (germline): SEHNR, FQNEAQ (reference sequence). CDR3 length: 14 residues. V was clipped by 1 base and J by 6 bases, with 10 bases between them. As DNA, the CDR3 is TGTGCCAGCAGCTTAGACAACGGAGGCAATGAGCAGTTCTTC. This translates into CASSLDNGGNEQFF.